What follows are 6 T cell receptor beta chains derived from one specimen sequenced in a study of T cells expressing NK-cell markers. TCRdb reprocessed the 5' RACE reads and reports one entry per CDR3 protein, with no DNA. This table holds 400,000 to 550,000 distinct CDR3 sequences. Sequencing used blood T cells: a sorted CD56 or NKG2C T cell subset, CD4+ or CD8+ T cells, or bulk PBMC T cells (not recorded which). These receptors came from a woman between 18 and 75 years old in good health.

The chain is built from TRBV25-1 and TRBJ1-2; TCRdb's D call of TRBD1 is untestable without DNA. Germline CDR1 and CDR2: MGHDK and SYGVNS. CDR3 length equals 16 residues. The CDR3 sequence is CASSESVSRVEGGYTF.

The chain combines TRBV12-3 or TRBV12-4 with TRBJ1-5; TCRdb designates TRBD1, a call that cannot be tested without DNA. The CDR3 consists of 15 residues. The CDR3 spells CASQQAINSNQPQHF.

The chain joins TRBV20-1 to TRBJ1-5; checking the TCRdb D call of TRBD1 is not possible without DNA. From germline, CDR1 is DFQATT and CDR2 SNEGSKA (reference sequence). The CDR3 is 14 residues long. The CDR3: CSASAGAVGQPQHF.

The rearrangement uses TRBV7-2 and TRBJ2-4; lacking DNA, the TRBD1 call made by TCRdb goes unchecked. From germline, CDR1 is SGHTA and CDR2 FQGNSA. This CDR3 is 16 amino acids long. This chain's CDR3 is CASSGQEGLAKNIQYF.

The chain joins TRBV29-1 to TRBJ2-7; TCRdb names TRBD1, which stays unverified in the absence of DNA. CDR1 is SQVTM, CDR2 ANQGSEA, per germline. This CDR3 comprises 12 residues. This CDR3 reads CSVAGVGDEQYF.

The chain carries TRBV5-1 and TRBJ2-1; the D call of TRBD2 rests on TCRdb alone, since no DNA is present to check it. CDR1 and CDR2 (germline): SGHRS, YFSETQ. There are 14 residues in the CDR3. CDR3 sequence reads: CASSRSGGFDEQFF.